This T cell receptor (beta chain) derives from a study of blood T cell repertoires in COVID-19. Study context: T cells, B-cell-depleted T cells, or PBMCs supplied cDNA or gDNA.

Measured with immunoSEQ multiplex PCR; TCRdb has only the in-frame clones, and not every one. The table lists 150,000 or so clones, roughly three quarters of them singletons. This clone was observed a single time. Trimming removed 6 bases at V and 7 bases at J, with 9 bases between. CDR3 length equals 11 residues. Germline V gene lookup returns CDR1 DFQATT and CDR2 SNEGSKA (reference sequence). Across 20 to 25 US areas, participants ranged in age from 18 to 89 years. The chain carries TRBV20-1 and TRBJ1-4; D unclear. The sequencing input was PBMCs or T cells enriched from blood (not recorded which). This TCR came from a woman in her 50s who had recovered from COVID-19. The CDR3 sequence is CSAPRVEKLFF. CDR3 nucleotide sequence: TGCAGTGCCCCACGGGTTGAAAAACTGTTTTTT.